The present T cell receptor (beta chain) was sequenced within a study of cytomegalovirus exposure and HLA in healthy donors. With regard to this clone: The antigen remains unidentified.

Study results and caveats: Across all donors, roughly uniform sequencing depth was an assumption of the presence/absence analyses.

PCR involved 60 Vbeta and 13 Jbeta primers. Data came from immunoSEQ multiplex PCR; TCRdb stores just in-frame clones and leaves some out. There are under 150,000 clones in the sample; about four fifths occur only once, and about 4.3% lies in the top ten. Germline V gene sequence: CDR1 MDHEN, CDR2 SYDVKM. V lost 4 bases to trimming and J lost 0 bases; unmatched junction nucleotides: 6. The CDR3 runs to 16 residues. The V call is TRBV28, the J call TRBJ2-3, with TRBD2 matching over 8 bases. The TCR was taken from a woman aged 40 to 49 in good health and CMV-seropositive. Sequencing was performed on PBMCs. The CDR3 DNA is TGTGCCAGCAGTTCTACTAGCGGAGCTAGCACAGATACGCAGTATTTT. The encoded protein is CASSSTSGASTDTQYF.